A single T cell receptor (beta chain) is shown here with its context. The data were taken from a study of T cells in tuberculosis. TCRdb's copy holds only in-frame clones and misses some; the assay was immunoSEQ multiplex PCR. Of 44,000 or so clones listed, about 96% are singletons. V lost 7 bases, J lost 8 bases, and 11 bases lay in between. There are 12 residues in the CDR3. Germline-derived CDR1 and CDR2 are MDHEN and SYDVKM. J is TRBJ1-4 and V is TRBV28; D remains ambiguous. This sequence originates from a donor between 5 and 29 years old with latent tuberculosis or without tuberculosis infection. Material for sequencing was PBMCs. The CDR3 reads CASNVEGEKLFF. CDR3 sequence (DNA): TGTGCCAGCAATGTGGAGGGCGAAAAACTGTTTTTT.